The present T cell receptor beta chain was sequenced within a study of blood T cell repertoires in COVID-19. Sequencing was performed with immunoSEQ multiplex PCR; in TCRdb, only in-frame clones are kept and a portion is missing. The data contain 290,000 or so clones, about four fifths of them singletons. The germline gives CDR1 SNHLY, CDR2 FYNNEI. The CDR3 is 16 amino acids. V trimming: 7 bases; J trimming: 7 bases; junction bases outside the gene matches: 14. This clonotype was sampled from a middle-aged man who had been exposed to COVID-19. The chain links TRBV2 to TRBJ2-1; 9 nucleotides line up with TRBD2. Sequences were obtained from PBMCs or T cells enriched from blood (not recorded which). The CDR3 DNA reads as TGTGCCAGCAAGGGGGGGAGGACTAGCGTGAATAATGAGCAGTTCTTC. Amino acid sequence: CASKGGRTSVNNEQFF.